The T cell receptor (beta chain) under discussion was sequenced for a study of graft-versus-host responses after intestinal transplantation. Looking at the study overall: Recipients received multivisceral, liver-intestinal, or isolated intestinal transplants. Recipients uniformly received anti-thymocyte globulin induction, followed by tacrolimus and steroids for three to four years.

For this clone: What it recognizes is unknown.

General study findings and limits: Early post-transplant declines in HvG were associated with peak levels of circulating GvH clones. Some GvH clones appeared in ileal mucosa or blood before recipient bone marrow.

Only in-frame clones appear in the TCRdb table, and some are missing; sequencing was by immunoSEQ multiplex PCR. This table has approximately 15,000 clones, about three fifths appearing once. The starting material, graft tissue, was processed to release intraepithelial and lamina propria lymphocytes. The TCR sequence derives from a human patient who received an intestinal transplant, so some T cells may come from the graft donor. The sequenced sample was ileum tissue, obtained 524 days after transplant.

The CDR3 loop reads CASSGSQGAYGYTF. The DNA for the CDR3 is TGTGCCAGCAGTGGGTCCCAGGGTGCCTATGGCTACACCTTC. This rearrangement joins TRBV2 to TRBJ1-2; perhaps TRBD1 as D (5 bases). The germline gives CDR1 SNHLY, CDR2 FYNNEI. Trimming took 4 bases from V and 4 from J, leaving 13 bases between them. CDR3 length: 14 amino acids. Complete variable domain (other parts from reference TRBV2 and TRBJ1-2): EPEVTQTPSHQVTQMGQEVILRCVPISNHLYFYWYRQILGQKVEFLVSFYNNEISEKSEIFDDQFSVERPDGSNFTLKIRSTKLEDSAMYFCASSGSQGAYGYTFGSGTRLTVV.